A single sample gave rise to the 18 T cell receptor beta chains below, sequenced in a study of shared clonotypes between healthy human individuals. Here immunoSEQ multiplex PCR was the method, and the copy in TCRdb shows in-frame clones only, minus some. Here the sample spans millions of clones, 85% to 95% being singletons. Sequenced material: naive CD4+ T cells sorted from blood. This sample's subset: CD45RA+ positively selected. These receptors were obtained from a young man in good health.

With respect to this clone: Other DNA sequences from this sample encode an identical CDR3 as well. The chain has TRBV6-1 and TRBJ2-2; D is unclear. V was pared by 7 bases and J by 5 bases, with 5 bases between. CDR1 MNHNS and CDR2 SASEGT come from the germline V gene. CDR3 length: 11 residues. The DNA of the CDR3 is TGTGCCAGCATGCGAACCGGGGAGCTGTTTTTT. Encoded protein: CASMRTGELFF.

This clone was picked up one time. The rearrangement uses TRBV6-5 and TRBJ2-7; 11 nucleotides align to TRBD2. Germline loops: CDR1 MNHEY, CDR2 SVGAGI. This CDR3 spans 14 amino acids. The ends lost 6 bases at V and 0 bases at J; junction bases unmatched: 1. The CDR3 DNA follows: TGTGCCAGCAGGGGGACTAGCGGCTCCTACGAGCAGTACTTC. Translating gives CASRGTSGSYEQYF.

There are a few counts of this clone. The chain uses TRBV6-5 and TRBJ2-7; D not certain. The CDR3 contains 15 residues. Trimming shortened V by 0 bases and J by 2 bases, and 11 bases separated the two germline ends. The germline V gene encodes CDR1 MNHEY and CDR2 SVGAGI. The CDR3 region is CASSYSHTWTYEQYF. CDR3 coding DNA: TGTGCCAGCAGTTACTCCCACACATGGACCTACGAGCAGTACTTC.

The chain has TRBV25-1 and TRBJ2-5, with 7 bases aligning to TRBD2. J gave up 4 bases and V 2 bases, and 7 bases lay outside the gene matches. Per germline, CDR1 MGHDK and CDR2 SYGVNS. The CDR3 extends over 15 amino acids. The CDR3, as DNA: TGTGCCAGCAGTGAAGGGGGGGTCGCAAGAGAGACCCAGTACTTC. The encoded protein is CASSEGGVARETQYF.

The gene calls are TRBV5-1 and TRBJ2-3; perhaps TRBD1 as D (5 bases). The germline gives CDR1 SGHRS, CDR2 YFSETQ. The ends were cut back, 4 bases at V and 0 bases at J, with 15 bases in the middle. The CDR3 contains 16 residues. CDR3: CASSPAWGSSTDTQYF. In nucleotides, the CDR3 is TGCGCCAGCAGCCCCGCCTGGGGCTCTAGCACAGATACGCAGTATTTT. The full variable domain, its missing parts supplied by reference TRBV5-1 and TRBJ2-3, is KAGVTQTPRYLIKTRGQQVTLSCSPISGHRSVSWYQQTPGQGLQFLFEYFSETQRNKGNFPGRFSGRQFSNSRSEMNVSTLELGDSALYLCASSPAWGSSTDTQYFGPGTRLTVL.

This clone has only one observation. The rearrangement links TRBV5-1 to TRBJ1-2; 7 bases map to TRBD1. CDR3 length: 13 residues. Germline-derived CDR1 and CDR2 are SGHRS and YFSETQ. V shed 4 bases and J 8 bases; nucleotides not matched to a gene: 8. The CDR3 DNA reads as TGCGCCAGCAGCAGGGAGGGGGCGCGGGGCTACACCTTC. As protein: CASSREGARGYTF.

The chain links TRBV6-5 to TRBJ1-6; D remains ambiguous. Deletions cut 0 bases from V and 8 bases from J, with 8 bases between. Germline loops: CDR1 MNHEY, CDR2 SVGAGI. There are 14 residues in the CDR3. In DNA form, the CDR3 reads TGTGCCAGCAGTTACTCAGGCCGAGATTCACCCCTCCACTTT. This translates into CASSYSGRDSPLHF.

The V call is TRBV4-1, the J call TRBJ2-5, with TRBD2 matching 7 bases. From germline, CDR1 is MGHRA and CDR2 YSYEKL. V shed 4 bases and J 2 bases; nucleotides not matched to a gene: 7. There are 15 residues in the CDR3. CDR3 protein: CASSPERGTQETQYF. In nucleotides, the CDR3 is TGCGCCAGCAGCCCCGAGCGGGGAACACAAGAGACCCAGTACTTC.

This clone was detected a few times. CDR3 protein: CASSLGGRYGYTF. The CDR3 nucleotides are TGTGCCAGCAGCTTGGGTGGCAGATATGGCTACACCTTC. The chain combines TRBV7-9 with TRBJ1-2; D is unresolved. The CDR3 extends over 13 amino acids. CDR1 and CDR2 from the germline V gene are SEHNR and FQNEAQ (reference sequence). The V gene lost 3 bases and the J gene lost 5 bases, with 10 bases spanning the gap.

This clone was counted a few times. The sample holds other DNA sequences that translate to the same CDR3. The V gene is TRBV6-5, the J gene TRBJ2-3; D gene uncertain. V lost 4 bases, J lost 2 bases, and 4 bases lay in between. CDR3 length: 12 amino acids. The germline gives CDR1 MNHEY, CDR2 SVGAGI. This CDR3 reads CASSSSTDTQYF. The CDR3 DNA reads TGTGCCAGCAGTTCCTCCACAGATACGCAGTATTTT.

The CDR3 here is CASLPGQANTEAFF. The CDR3 nucleotides are TGTGCCAGCTTACCCGGACAGGCGAACACTGAAGCTTTCTTT. The chain carries TRBV18 and TRBJ1-1; 7 positions agree with TRBD1. Germline V gives CDR1 KGHSH, CDR2 LQKENI. V was pared by 7 bases and J by 1 base, with 6 bases of the junction left unmatched. CDR3 length: 14 residues.

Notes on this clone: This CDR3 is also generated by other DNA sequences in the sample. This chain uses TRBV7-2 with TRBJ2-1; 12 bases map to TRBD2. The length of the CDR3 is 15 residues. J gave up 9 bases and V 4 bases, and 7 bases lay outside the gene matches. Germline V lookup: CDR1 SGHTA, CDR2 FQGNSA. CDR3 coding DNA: TGTGCCAGCAGCTCCGGGACTAGCGGGCGGGGTGAGCAGTTCTTC. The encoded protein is CASSSGTSGRGEQFF.

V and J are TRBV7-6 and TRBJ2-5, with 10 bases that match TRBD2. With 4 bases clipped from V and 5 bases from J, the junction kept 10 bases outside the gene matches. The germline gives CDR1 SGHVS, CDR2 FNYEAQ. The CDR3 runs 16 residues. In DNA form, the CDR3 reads TGTGCCAGCAGCTCTCATTTAGCGGGAGGATTGGAGACCCAGTACTTC. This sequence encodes CASSSHLAGGLETQYF.

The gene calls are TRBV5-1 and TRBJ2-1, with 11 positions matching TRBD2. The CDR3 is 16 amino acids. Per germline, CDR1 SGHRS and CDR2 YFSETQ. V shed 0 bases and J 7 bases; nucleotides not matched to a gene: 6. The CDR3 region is CASSLAGTSGVNEQFF. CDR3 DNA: TGCGCCAGCAGCTTGGCTGGGACTAGCGGCGTGAATGAGCAGTTCTTC. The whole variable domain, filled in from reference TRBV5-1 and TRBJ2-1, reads KAGVTQTPRYLIKTRGQQVTLSCSPISGHRSVSWYQQTPGQGLQFLFEYFSETQRNKGNFPGRFSGRQFSNSRSEMNVSTLELGDSALYLCASSLAGTSGVNEQFFGPGTRLTVL.

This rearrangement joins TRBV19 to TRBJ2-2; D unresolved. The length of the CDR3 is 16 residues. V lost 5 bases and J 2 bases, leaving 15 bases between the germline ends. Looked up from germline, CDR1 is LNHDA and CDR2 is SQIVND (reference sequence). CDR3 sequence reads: CASSSNPGVNTGELFF. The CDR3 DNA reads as TGTGCCAGTAGTTCCAACCCTGGGGTCAACACCGGGGAGCTGTTTTTT.

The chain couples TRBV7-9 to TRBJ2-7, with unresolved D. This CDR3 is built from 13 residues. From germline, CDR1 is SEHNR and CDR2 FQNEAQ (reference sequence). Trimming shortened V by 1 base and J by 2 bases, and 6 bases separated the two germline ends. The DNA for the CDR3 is TGTGCCAGCAGCTTAGAGGTAGCCTACGAGCAGTACTTC. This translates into CASSLEVAYEQYF.

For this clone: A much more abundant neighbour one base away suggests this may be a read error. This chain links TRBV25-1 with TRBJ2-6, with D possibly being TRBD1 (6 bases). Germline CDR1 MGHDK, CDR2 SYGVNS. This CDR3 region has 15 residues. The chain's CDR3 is CAGSEAGAGANVLTF. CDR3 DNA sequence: TGTGCCGGCAGTGAGGCAGGGGCTGGGGCCAACGTCCTGACTTTC.

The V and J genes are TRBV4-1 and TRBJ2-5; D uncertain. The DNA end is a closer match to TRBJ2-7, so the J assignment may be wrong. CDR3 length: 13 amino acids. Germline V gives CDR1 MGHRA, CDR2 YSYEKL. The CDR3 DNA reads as TGCGCCAGCAGCCAATTAGACACCTACGAGCAGTACTTC. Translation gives CASSQLDTYEQYF.